These T cell receptor beta chains were read from a single sample in a study of shared clonotypes between healthy human individuals. Some clones are missing from TCRdb's copy, which holds only in-frame ones; the method was immunoSEQ multiplex PCR. The sample carries about 530,000 clones, about 96% recorded once. The material sequenced was naive CD4+ T cells sorted from blood. Every receptor here comes from a woman aged 25 to 39 in good health. Each CDR3 is given with its conserved first and last residue. The D gene is left open where the match is weak. Clone size is not always given. Where it is, it says once, few, many or a class for expanded clones.

d_gene | j_gene | v_gene | len | abundance | CDR3aa | CDR3nt
TRBD1 | TRBJ1-1 | TRBV9 | 14 | - | CASSRKGTGTEAFF | TGTGCCAGCAGCAGAAAAGGGACAGGCACTGAAGCTTTCTTT
TRBD2 | TRBJ2-1 | TRBV5-1 | 15 | - | CASRELAASYNEQFF | TGCGCCAGCAGAGAACTAGCGGCCTCCTACAATGAGCAGTTCTTC
- | TRBJ1-5 | TRBV9 | 15 | - | CASSVGAAQDQPQHF | TGTGCCAGCAGCGTAGGGGCGGCCCAGGATCAGCCCCAGCATTTT
TRBD1 | TRBJ2-7 | TRBV30 | 13 | - | CAWSWGQGNEQYF | TGTGCCTGGAGTTGGGGACAGGGAAACGAGCAGTACTTC
TRBD1 | TRBJ2-7 | TRBV28 | 15 | - | CASSFDGTGSYEQYF | TGTGCCAGCAGTTTCGACGGGACAGGATCCTACGAGCAGTACTTC
- | TRBJ2-7 | TRBV29-1 | 12 | - | CSVEGQSYEQYF | TGCAGCGTTGAAGGACAGTCCTACGAGCAGTACTTC
- | TRBJ1-1 | TRBV5-1 | 15 | - | CASSLGGREDTEAFF | TGCGCCAGCAGCTTGGGGGGCAGGGAGGACACTGAAGCTTTCTTT
- | TRBJ2-7 | TRBV28 | 14 | - | CASSSLRYSYEQYF | TGTGCCAGCAGTTCCCTGCGGTATAGCTACGAGCAGTACTTC
- | TRBJ2-7 | TRBV18 | 11 | - | CASSHGYEQYF | TGTGCCAGCTCACACGGCTACGAGCAGTACTTC
- | TRBJ2-3 | TRBV28 | 15 | - | CASSSPTASTDTQYF | TGTGCCAGCAGTTCCCCGACAGCAAGCACAGATACGCAGTATTTT
- | TRBJ2-7 | TRBV27 | 13 | - | CASSSRELYEQYF | TGTGCCAGCAGTTCCCGAGAACTCTACGAGCAGTACTTC
TRBD1 | TRBJ1-1 | TRBV5-1 | 15 | - | CASRDFRQGSTEAFF | TGCGCCAGCCGGGATTTTAGACAGGGGAGCACTGAAGCTTTCTTT
TRBD2 | TRBJ2-7 | TRBV27 | 15 | few | CASSPPLAGGHEQYF | TGTGCCAGCAGTCCCCCACTAGCGGGAGGCCACGAGCAGTACTTC
- | TRBJ2-7 | TRBV5-1 | 13 | - | CASSSPGFDEQYF | TGCGCCAGCAGCTCCCCGGGCTTCGACGAGCAGTACTTC
TRBD1 | TRBJ2-5 | TRBV28 | 19 | - | CASSLLGGGGLASWETQYF | TGTGCCAGCAGTTTATTAGGGGGCGGCGGGCTAGCTTCGTGGGAGACCCAGTACTTC
- | TRBJ2-1 | TRBV27 | 16 | - | CASSVTWAESYNEQFF | TGTGCCAGCAGCGTGACTTGGGCCGAATCCTACAATGAGCAGTTCTTC
TRBD1 | TRBJ2-2 | TRBV2 | 15 | - | CASSGQGPNTGELFF | TGTGCCAGCAGTGGACAGGGGCCGAACACCGGGGAGCTGTTTTTT
- | TRBJ1-4 | TRBV9 | 14 | - | CASSRFGTNEKLFF | TGTGCCAGCAGCCGTTTTGGAACTAATGAAAAACTGTTTTTT
- | TRBJ1-4 | TRBV7-2 | 16 | - | CASSLDRRATNEKLFF | TGTGCCAGCAGCCTAGACAGGCGGGCAACTAATGAAAAACTGTTTTTT
TRBD2 | TRBJ2-1 | TRBV30 | 19 | - | CAWSAGSGRAITTYNEQFF | TGTGCCTGGAGCGCCGGGAGCGGGAGGGCCATTACTACCTACAATGAGCAGTTCTTC
- | TRBJ2-7 | TRBV28 | 15 | - | CASSSHSTGIREQYF | TGTGCCAGCAGTTCGCATAGTACAGGGATTCGCGAGCAGTACTTC
TRBD2 | TRBJ2-7 | TRBV6-4 | 12 | - | CARGLVRDEQYF | TGTGCCAGAGGACTAGTTCGCGACGAGCAGTACTTC
- | TRBJ2-5 | TRBV7-6 | 14 | - | CASSLGGSQETQYF | TGTGCCAGCAGCTTAGGTGGCTCACAAGAGACCCAGTACTTC
TRBD1 | TRBJ2-7 | TRBV5-1 | 14 | - | CASSSGQGPNEQYF | TGCGCCAGCAGCTCGGGACAGGGCCCCAACGAGCAGTACTTC
- | TRBJ2-7 | TRBV11-2 | 15 | - | CASSLRGRNKVEQYF | TGTGCCAGCAGCCTACGGGGCAGGAATAAGGTCGAGCAGTACTTC
TRBD2 | TRBJ2-7 | TRBV6-1 | 15 | once | CASRRGAGEVYEQYF | TGTGCCAGCAGACGAGGGGCGGGAGAAGTCTACGAGCAGTACTTC
- | TRBJ1-2 | TRBV5-4 | 15 | - | CASRHQGPGVNGYTF | TGTGCCAGCAGACACCAGGGGCCAGGAGTGAATGGCTACACCTTC
- | TRBJ2-5 | TRBV4-2 | 12 | - | CASSQDRQTQYF | TGTGCCAGCAGCCAAGATAGGCAGACCCAGTACTTC
TRBD1 | TRBJ2-7 | TRBV28 | 14 | - | CATTRGTGPYEQYF | TGTGCCACAACCCGTGGGACAGGACCCTACGAGCAGTACTTC
TRBD2 | TRBJ2-7 | TRBV7-8 | 15 | - | CASSLGGSGPEEQYF | TGTGCCAGCAGCTTAGGTGGTAGCGGGCCTGAGGAGCAGTACTTC